These 10 T cell receptor beta chains came from one sample sequenced in a study of PD-L1 blockade in urothelial cancer (dated by TCRdb to 2015 to 2018). The library was produced with the immunoSEQ multiplex PCR assay. Here the immuneACCESS table is served through TCRdb, limited to in-frame sequences with V and J called. Missing clones are a known gap in these copies; in checked studies unresolved V genes cover under half, and the rest lacks a known reason. The sample table holds about 80,000 clones, of which about 85% were seen once. Together, the top ten hold 4.5% to 7% of the sample. This sample comprised PBMCs, obtained around atezolizumab (anti-PD-L1) treatment. These receptors came from a woman aged 70-85 years with urothelial cancer.

The gene calls are TRBV30 and TRBJ2-3, with D possibly being TRBD2 (6 bases). V was pared by 0 bases and J by 3 bases, with 10 bases between. Germline V gene sequence: CDR1 GTSNPN, CDR2 SVGIG (reference sequence). The CDR3 loop spans 14 amino acids. The CDR3 sequence is CAWSVISGTDTQYF. The CDR3 DNA sequence: TGTGCCTGGAGTGTCATTAGCGGAACAGATACGCAGTATTTT.

The chain combines TRBV5-4 with TRBJ2-3; 8 bases align to TRBD2. Germline CDR1 and CDR2: SGHNT and YYREEE (reference sequence). The CDR3 extends over 16 amino acids. Losses at the gene ends were 4 bases for V and 0 bases for J; bases not matched to a gene: 7. This CDR3 is CASSRPTSGSTDTQYF. Written as DNA, the CDR3 is TGTGCCAGCAGCCGGCCAACTAGCGGCAGCACAGATACGCAGTATTTT.

This clone was seen a few times. This chain uses TRBV19 with TRBJ1-1; D is undetermined. V lost 5 bases and J lost 6, with 19 bases in between. CDR3 size: 15 residues. Looked up from germline, CDR1 is LNHDA and CDR2 is SQIVND (reference sequence). DNA for the CDR3: TGTGCCAGTAGTCCCGCGGTAGGAACACCACCTGAAGCTTTCTTT. Translating it yields CASSPAVGTPPEAFF.

This clone was observed a handful of times. The gene calls are TRBV4-1 and TRBJ2-7, with D perhaps TRBD2 (5 bases). Germline CDR1 and CDR2: MGHRA and YSYEKL. The CDR3 has 13 amino acids. V was shortened by 0 bases and J by 2 bases, with 5 bases between the two germline ends. CDR3: CASSQELAYEQYF. In nucleotides, the CDR3 is TGCGCCAGCAGCCAAGAACTAGCCTACGAGCAGTACTTC.

This clone is termed large (0.1 to 1%). The chain links TRBV12-5 to TRBJ1-2; possible D gene TRBD1, 5 bases. V was clipped by 4 bases and J by 3 bases, with 12 bases between them. Germline CDR1 LGHNT, CDR2 FRNRAP. The CDR3 runs 14 residues. The CDR3 loop reads CASGSADSYYGYTF. CDR3 nucleotide sequence: TGTGCTAGTGGTTCCGCAGACAGCTACTATGGCTACACCTTC.

The rearrangement joins TRBV30 to TRBJ2-7; D may be TRBD1 (5 bases). Germline values: CDR1 GTSNPN, CDR2 SVGIG (reference sequence). This CDR3 is 13 amino acids long. The V end lost 5 bases, the J end lost 0 bases, and 11 bases lay between the germline ends. For the CDR3, the DNA is TGTGCCTGGGGATCGGACAACTCCTACGAGCAGTACTTC. As protein: CAWGSDNSYEQYF.

The rearrangement links TRBV9 to TRBJ2-3, with D perhaps matching TRBD2 (5 bases). V dropped 0 bases and J dropped 0 bases, with 5 bases sitting between them. The CDR3 loop spans 14 amino acids. Germline CDR1 SGDLS, CDR2 YYNGEE. This chain's CDR3 is CASSVAGSTDTQYF. Here the CDR3 DNA reads TGTGCCAGCAGCGTAGCGGGGAGCACAGATACGCAGTATTTT.

This clone was picked up one time. The V call is TRBV19, the J call TRBJ1-1, with D possibly matching TRBD1 (5 bases). V dropped 3 bases and J dropped 2 bases, with 7 bases sitting between them. Per germline, CDR1 LNHDA and CDR2 SQIVND (reference sequence). The CDR3 is 13 amino acids. CDR3 in amino acids: CASSMDKNTEAFF. For the CDR3, the DNA is TGTGCCAGTAGTATGGACAAAAACACTGAAGCTTTCTTT.

This clone was seen a few times. The gene calls are TRBV27 and TRBJ1-5; D gene uncertain. The CDR3 length is 15 residues. Germline V gene sequence: CDR1 MNHEY, CDR2 SMNVEV (reference sequence). V was cut by 0 bases and J by 1 base, with 7 bases left in between. DNA for the CDR3: TGTGCCAGCAGTTTATCGTCGGGGAGCAATCAGCCCCAGCATTTT. It is translated as CASSLSSGSNQPQHF.

This clone was counted a single time. The rearrangement joins TRBV2 to TRBJ2-3; possibly TRBD2 for D (6 bases). Germline CDR1 reads SNHLY; CDR2 reads FYNNEI. CDR3 length: 16 residues. Trimming removed 4 bases from V and 0 bases from J, with 14 bases in between. CDR3 in amino acids: CASSGLIGGSTDTQYF. The CDR3 nucleotides read TGTGCCAGCAGTGGCCTAATCGGGGGTAGCACAGATACGCAGTATTTT.